These T cell receptor beta chains were read from a single sample in a study of cytomegalovirus exposure and HLA in healthy donors. Using immunoSEQ multiplex PCR, the repertoire was profiled, and TCRdb retains in-frame clones only, with some absent. In total, the table holds 200,000 to 250,000 clones. Source material: PBMCs. The origin of the receptors is a young woman in good health and CMV-seropositive. Each CDR3 is given with its conserved first and last residue. The D gene is left open where the match is weak.

J: TRBJ2-7; D: NA; V: TRBV7-9; length: 14; DNA: TGTGCCAGCAGCTCGCACCTGAGGGACTACGAGCAGTACTTC; CDR3: CASSSHLRDYEQYF
J: TRBJ2-1; D: NA; V: TRBV5-4; length: 13; DNA: TGTGCCAGCAGCTTGGACGGTAACAATGAGCAGTTCTTC; CDR3: CASSLDGNNEQFF
J: TRBJ2-1; D: TRBD2; V: TRBV2; length: 14; DNA: TGTGCCAGCAACCGACTAGCGGGGCCCAATGAGCAGTTCTTC; CDR3: CASNRLAGPNEQFF
J: TRBJ1-5; D: NA; V: TRBV7-2; length: 12; DNA: TGTGCCAGCAGCTTCCGAGAACAGCCCCAGCATTTT; CDR3: CASSFREQPQHF
J: TRBJ1-1; D: TRBD1; V: TRBV10-3; length: 14; DNA: TGTGCCATCAATACCAACAGGGGCGGTGGTGAAGCTTTCTTT; CDR3: CAINTNRGGGEAFF
J: TRBJ1-2; D: TRBD1; V: TRBV27; length: 14; DNA: TGTGCCATCCCCTTGACAGGGGGCCTTTATGGCTACACCTTC; CDR3: CAIPLTGGLYGYTF
J: TRBJ1-2; D: TRBD1; V: TRBV6-6; length: 16; DNA: TGTGCCAGCAGTTACACACCTGGACAGGGGGCGCGGGGCTACACCTTC; CDR3: CASSYTPGQGARGYTF
J: TRBJ2-2; D: NA; V: TRBV2; length: 12; DNA: TGTGCCAGCAGTGCAGACACCGGGGAGCTGTTTTTT; CDR3: CASSADTGELFF
J: TRBJ2-3; D: TRBD2; V: TRBV4-3; length: 16; DNA: TGCGCCAGCAGCCAGTACGGACTAGCTCAGGCAGATACGCAGTATTTT; CDR3: CASSQYGLAQADTQYF
J: TRBJ1-2; D: NA; V: TRBV5-6; length: 13; DNA: TGTGCCAGCAGCAAGCGTGCTAACTATGGCTACACCTTC; CDR3: CASSKRANYGYTF
J: TRBJ1-2; D: TRBD1; V: TRBV5-1; length: 14; DNA: TGCGCCAGCAGCTTTGGGACAGGGGGCAATGGCTACACCTTC; CDR3: CASSFGTGGNGYTF
J: TRBJ2-1; D: NA; V: TRBV7-9; length: 16; DNA: TGTGCCAGCAGCTCTCGGGACTCTTACTCCTACAATGAGCAGTTCTTC; CDR3: CASSSRDSYSYNEQFF
J: TRBJ2-5; D: TRBD1; V: TRBV5-1; length: 17; DNA: TGCGCCAGCAGCTTCGGGACAGCTCGAGCCCTCCAAGAGACCCAGTACTTC; CDR3: CASSFGTARALQETQYF
J: TRBJ1-2; D: NA; V: TRBV2; length: 15; DNA: TGTGCCAGCAGTGAGACAGTCCAGAGTTTCTATGGCTACACCTTC; CDR3: CASSETVQSFYGYTF
J: TRBJ2-2; D: TRBD1; V: TRBV10-3; length: 14; DNA: TGTGCCATCAGGGGGACAGGGGGCACCGGGGAGCTGTTTTTT; CDR3: CAIRGTGGTGELFF
J: TRBJ1-2; D: NA; V: TRBV7-8; length: 15; DNA: TGTGCCAGCAGCTTAGTATCCAGGGGAGAGAGCGGCTACACCTTC; CDR3: CASSLVSRGESGYTF
J: TRBJ2-2; D: TRBD1; V: TRBV27; length: 17; DNA: TGTGCCAGCAGTTCTTACGGGGACAGGGGGCTGGTCGGGGAGCTGTTTTTT; CDR3: CASSSYGDRGLVGELFF
J: TRBJ2-5; D: TRBD2; V: TRBV7-2; length: 14; DNA: TGTGCCAGCACACGTACTAGCGGGCAAGAGACCCAGTACTTC; CDR3: CASTRTSGQETQYF
J: TRBJ2-2; D: NA; V: TRBV10-3; length: 16; DNA: TGTGCCATCAGTGCCCGTAGCGGAGACAACACCGGGGAGCTGTTTTTT; CDR3: CAISARSGDNTGELFF
J: TRBJ2-3; D: TRBD2; V: TRBV9; length: 16; DNA: TGTGCCAGCAGCGTATCAGCGGGGCAGGGCACAGATACGCAGTATTTT; CDR3: CASSVSAGQGTDTQYF
J: TRBJ1-1; D: NA; V: TRBV29-1; length: 13; DNA: TGCAGCGTCGAACTGGACAGGAACACTGAAGCTTTCTTT; CDR3: CSVELDRNTEAFF
J: TRBJ2-7; D: NA; V: TRBV29-1; length: 13; DNA: TGCAGCGCCACGCGGGACGAGGGGTACGAGCAGTACTTC; CDR3: CSATRDEGYEQYF
J: TRBJ2-1; D: NA; V: TRBV5-4; length: 15; DNA: TGTGCCAGCAGCTTGGGGGACAAACCCTACAATGAGCAGTTCTTC; CDR3: CASSLGDKPYNEQFF
J: TRBJ2-3; D: TRBD2; V: TRBV2; length: 18; DNA: TGTGCCAGCACCGATCCGGGACTAGCGGGGGGACGCACAGATACGCAGTATTTT; CDR3: CASTDPGLAGGRTDTQYF
J: TRBJ1-4; D: NA; V: TRBV9; length: 14; DNA: TGTGCCAGCAGCCGGGGGGATTATAATGAAAAACTGTTTTTT; CDR3: CASSRGDYNEKLFF
J: TRBJ1-2; D: NA; V: TRBV10-3; length: 13; DNA: TGTGCCAGCTATATGGCAGGGAACTATGGCTACACCTTC; CDR3: CASYMAGNYGYTF
J: TRBJ2-6; D: TRBD2; V: TRBV15; length: 23; DNA: TGTGCCACCAGCAGAATCCTCCCAGCTAAGACTAGCGGGGGTTCCTCTGGGGCCAACGTCCTGACTTTC; CDR3: CATSRILPAKTSGGSSGANVLTF
J: TRBJ1-1; D: NA; V: TRBV9; length: 13; DNA: TGTGCCAGCAGCGTTTCAGGGGTCACTGAAGCTTTCTTT; CDR3: CASSVSGVTEAFF
J: TRBJ2-6; D: TRBD1; V: TRBV27; length: 16; DNA: TGTGCCAGCAGCGGGACAGCGTCCTCTGGGGCCAACGTCCTGACTTTC; CDR3: CASSGTASSGANVLTF
J: TRBJ2-1; D: NA; V: TRBV10-1; length: 14; DNA: TGCGCCAGCAGTGATTCTTGGCTAGCTGGGGAGCAGTTCTTC; CDR3: CASSDSWLAGEQFF
J: TRBJ2-5; D: NA; V: TRBV4-1; length: 16; DNA: TGCGCCAGCAGCCATGGAGCGGGACAACTGTGGGAGACCCAGTACTTC; CDR3: CASSHGAGQLWETQYF
J: TRBJ1-1; D: NA; V: TRBV15; length: 14; DNA: TGTGCCACCAGCCCCAGGGGTTCGAACACTGAAGCTTTCTTT; CDR3: CATSPRGSNTEAFF
J: TRBJ2-1; D: TRBD2; V: TRBV7-2; length: 15; DNA: TGTGCCAGCAGCTTAGGGTCGGGAGGGTACAATGAGCAGTTCTTC; CDR3: CASSLGSGGYNEQFF
J: TRBJ2-2; D: NA; V: TRBV18; length: 17; DNA: TGTGCCAGCTCTCCCGAACCGGGACACTCGAACACCGGGGAGCTGTTTTTT; CDR3: CASSPEPGHSNTGELFF
J: TRBJ1-1; D: NA; V: TRBV28; length: 15; DNA: TGTGCCAGCAGAAAATCCGGGACAATGAACACTGAAGCTTTCTTT; CDR3: CASRKSGTMNTEAFF
J: TRBJ2-7; D: NA; V: TRBV10-1; length: 13; DNA: TGCGCCAGCAGTGAGGGCTCCTCCTACGAGCAGTACTTC; CDR3: CASSEGSSYEQYF
J: TRBJ2-3; D: NA; V: TRBV9; length: 16; DNA: TGTGCCAGCAGCGAGGGACCGACGGGGGGCCCAGATACGCAGTATTTT; CDR3: CASSEGPTGGPDTQYF
J: TRBJ2-5; D: TRBD2; V: TRBV5-1; length: 16; DNA: TGCGCCAGCAGCCTTTCCGGGACTAGCGGGATAGAGACCCAGTACTTC; CDR3: CASSLSGTSGIETQYF
J: TRBJ1-5; D: TRBD1; V: TRBV28; length: 13; DNA: TGTGCCAGCAGCCAACCACAGGGGCGGCCCCAGCATTTT; CDR3: CASSQPQGRPQHF
J: TRBJ2-1; D: TRBD2; V: TRBV9; length: 15; DNA: TGTGCCAGCAGCGCGGGCGGACTAGCGGTAAATGAGCAGTTCTTC; CDR3: CASSAGGLAVNEQFF
J: TRBJ1-2; D: NA; V: TRBV5-6; length: 16; DNA: TGTGCCAGCAGGGGGTTAGGAGACAGGAGAACCTATGGCTACACCTTC; CDR3: CASRGLGDRRTYGYTF
J: TRBJ1-5; D: NA; V: TRBV15; length: 13; DNA: TGTGCCACCAGCCGGGAGGTGAGTCAGCCCCAGCATTTT; CDR3: CATSREVSQPQHF
J: TRBJ2-3; D: TRBD2; V: TRBV7-9; length: 15; DNA: TGTGCCAGCAGCTTGGGCGGGGGGCTCACAGATACGCAGTATTTT; CDR3: CASSLGGGLTDTQYF
J: TRBJ2-1; D: NA; V: TRBV5-1; length: 14; DNA: TGCGCCAGCAGCCCTCGGGGGACAGCTGGTGAGCAGTTCTTC; CDR3: CASSPRGTAGEQFF
J: TRBJ1-2; D: NA; V: TRBV28; length: 14; DNA: TGTGCCAGCAGTTGGGGACACGAGAACTATGGCTACACCTTC; CDR3: CASSWGHENYGYTF
J: TRBJ2-3; D: NA; V: TRBV5-4; length: 16; DNA: TGTGCCAGCAGCTTTCTGTCGGGTCTAGCAGACGATACGCAGTATTTT; CDR3: CASSFLSGLADDTQYF
J: TRBJ2-1; D: TRBD2; V: TRBV27; length: 16; DNA: TGTGCCAGCAGAAAAGGGTGGGGGCGGGAGGACAATGAGCAGTTCTTC; CDR3: CASRKGWGREDNEQFF
J: TRBJ2-2; D: NA; V: TRBV28; length: 12; DNA: TGTGCCAGCAGTTTGCGGGTCGGAGGGCTGTTTTTT; CDR3: CASSLRVGGLFF
J: TRBJ1-2; D: NA; V: TRBV11-2; length: 13; DNA: TGTGCCAGCAGCTTAGATCCAGACTATGGCTACACCTTC; CDR3: CASSLDPDYGYTF
J: TRBJ2-1; D: TRBD2; V: TRBV12-5; length: 13; DNA: TGTGCTAGTGGTTTAGCGGGAATCAATGAGCAGTTCTTC; CDR3: CASGLAGINEQFF
J: TRBJ2-3; D: TRBD2; V: TRBV5-1; length: 16; DNA: TGCGCCAGCAGCTTGGGGAGCGGGGGATACACAGATACGCAGTATTTT; CDR3: CASSLGSGGYTDTQYF
J: TRBJ1-3; D: TRBD1; V: TRBV28; length: 14; DNA: TGTGCCAGCAGCCGGACAGGGGGTGTAAACACCATATATTTT; CDR3: CASSRTGGVNTIYF
J: TRBJ1-2; D: NA; V: TRBV5-6; length: 15; DNA: TGTGCCAGCAGCTTGGGACAGCAAAATTGGGGTGGCTACACCTTC; CDR3: CASSLGQQNWGGYTF
J: TRBJ1-2; D: NA; V: TRBV4-2; length: 15; DNA: TGTGCCAGCAGCCAGAGATCGGTCCGGGGGGTTGGCTACACCTTC; CDR3: CASSQRSVRGVGYTF
J: TRBJ1-6; D: NA; V: TRBV19; length: 13; DNA: TGTGCCAGTAGTATAGCGGACACTTCACCCCTCCACTTT; CDR3: CASSIADTSPLHF
J: TRBJ2-1; D: TRBD2; V: TRBV6-5; length: 13; DNA: TGTGCCAGCAGTTACCGGGGGGACAATGAGCAGTTCTTC; CDR3: CASSYRGDNEQFF
J: TRBJ2-1; D: TRBD1; V: TRBV7-2; length: 15; DNA: TGTGCCAGCAGCTTAGGAAGGACAGGGCTCGGTGAGCAGTTCTTC; CDR3: CASSLGRTGLGEQFF
J: TRBJ1-1; D: NA; V: TRBV6-6; length: 15; DNA: TGTGCCAGCAGTTCACAGGATTTAGGGAACACTGAAGCTTTCTTT; CDR3: CASSSQDLGNTEAFF
J: TRBJ2-1; D: NA; V: TRBV7-9; length: 13; DNA: TGTGCCAGCATTGACTGGGCGAGGGATGAGCAGTTCTTC; CDR3: CASIDWARDEQFF